The clone carrying this T cell receptor (beta chain) occurred a few times. This record belongs to a study of blood T cell repertoires in COVID-19. Produced via immunoSEQ multiplex PCR; TCRdb's table is partial and in-frame only. The sample includes 300,000 to 450,000 clones, 80% to 90% seen only once; the top ten take roughly 1.4%. Recovered participants had two consecutive negative NP/OP PCR tests, healthcare professional clearance, or symptom resolution. Sequencing input: PBMCs or T cells enriched from blood (not recorded which). The receptor was derived from a man aged 30 to 39 who had recovered from COVID-19.

The DNA of the CDR3 is TGTGCCAGCAGCTTAGTAGGAGATGAAGCTTTCTTT. Its translation: CASSLVGDEAFF. The rearrangement joins TRBV7-6 to TRBJ1-1; D uncertain. Germline CDR1 and CDR2: SGHVS and FNYEAQ. The CDR3 sequence is 12 residues long. V gave up 1 base and J gave up 7 bases, with 7 bases separating them.